This section outlines one T cell receptor (beta chain) sequence together with its context. Its antigen is still unknown. V trimming: 3 bases; J trimming: 3 bases; junction bases outside the gene matches: 10. Germline V CDR1 and CDR2: SGHRS, YFSETQ. The CDR3 spans 16 residues. This entry belongs to a study of T-cell memory formation after mild COVID-19. The 5'RACE method, run with constant-segment primers, produced TCR alpha and TCR beta cDNA libraries (carrying sample barcodes and UMIs). TCRdb reprocessed the 5' RACE reads via MiXCR and lists one record per CDR3 protein. The table lists some 290,000 distinct CDR3 sequences, roughly 16% of them singletons, with 20% to 25% in the top ten. Points from the study as a whole: Some clones that responded were present in memory (sampled pre-infection), which suggests cross-reactive memory joined.

V and J are TRBV5-1 and TRBJ2-3; 7 bases map to TRBD2. The sequence derives from a man aged 18 to 30 who had mild COVID-19 (a few samples of this study predate the infection). Cell type and time point are not known. Material: PBMCs or a T cell subset sorted from them (not recorded which). CDR3: CASSSNPGLQTDTQYF. The DNA of the CDR3 is TGCGCCAGCAGCTCCAATCCGGGACTACAAACAGATACGCAGTATTTT. Full variable domain (missing parts from reference TRBV5-1 and TRBJ2-3): KAGVTQTPRYLIKTRGQQVTLSCSPISGHRSVSWYQQTPGQGLQFLFEYFSETQRNKGNFPGRFSGRQFSNSRSEMNVSTLELGDSALYLCASSSNPGLQTDTQYFGPGTRLTVL.